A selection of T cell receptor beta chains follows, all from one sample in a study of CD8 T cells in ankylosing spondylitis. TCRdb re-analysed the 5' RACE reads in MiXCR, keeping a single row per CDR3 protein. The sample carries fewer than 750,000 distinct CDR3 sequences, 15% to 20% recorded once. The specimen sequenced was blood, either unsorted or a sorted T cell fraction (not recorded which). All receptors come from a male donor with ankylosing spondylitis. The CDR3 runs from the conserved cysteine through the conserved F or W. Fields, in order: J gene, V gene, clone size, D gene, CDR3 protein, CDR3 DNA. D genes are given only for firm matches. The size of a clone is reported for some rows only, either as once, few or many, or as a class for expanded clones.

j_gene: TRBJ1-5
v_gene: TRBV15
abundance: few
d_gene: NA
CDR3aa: CATSREGGINQPQHF
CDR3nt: TGTGCCACCAGCAGAGAGGGGGGTATCAATCAGCCCCAGCATTTT

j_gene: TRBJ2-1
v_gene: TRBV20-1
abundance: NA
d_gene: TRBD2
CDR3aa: CSALPDGGVLSYNEQFF
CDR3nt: TGCAGTGCTCTGCCGGACGGGGGGGTCCTCTCCTACAATGAGCAGTTCTTC

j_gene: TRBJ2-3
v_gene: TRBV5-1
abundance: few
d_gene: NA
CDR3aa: CASSLHLDVGGSQYF
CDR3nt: TGCGCCAGCAGCTTACACTTGGACGTGGGGGGCTCGCAGTATTTT

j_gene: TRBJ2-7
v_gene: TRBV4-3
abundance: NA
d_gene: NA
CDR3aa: CASSGGRDPYEQYF
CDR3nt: TGCGCCAGCAGCGGCGGACGGGACCCCTACGAGCAGTACTTC

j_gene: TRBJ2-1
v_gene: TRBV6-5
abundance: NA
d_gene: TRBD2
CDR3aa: CASSTGVAGELNEQFF
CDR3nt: TGTGCCAGCAGCACCGGGGTGGCGGGGGAACTCAATGAGCAGTTCTTC

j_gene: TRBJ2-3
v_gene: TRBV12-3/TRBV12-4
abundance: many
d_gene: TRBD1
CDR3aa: CASSPTGGRFIDTQYF
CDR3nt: TGTGCCAGCAGCCCGACAGGGGGCCGATTCATAGATACGCAGTATTTT

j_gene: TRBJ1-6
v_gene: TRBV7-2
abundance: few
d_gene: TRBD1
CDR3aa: CASSSTGNSSPLHF
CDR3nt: TGTGCCAGCAGCTCGACAGGGAACAGTTCACCCCTCCACTTT

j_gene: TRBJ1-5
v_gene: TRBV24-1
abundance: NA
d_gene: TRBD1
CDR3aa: CATSDSGQGDRAQHF
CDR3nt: TGTGCCACCAGTGATTCCGGACAGGGGGATCGGGCCCAGCATTTT

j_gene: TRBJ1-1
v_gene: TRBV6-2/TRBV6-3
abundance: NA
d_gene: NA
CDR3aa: CASSYVVNTEAFF
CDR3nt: TGTGCCAGCAGTTACGTGGTCAACACTGAAGCTTTCTTT

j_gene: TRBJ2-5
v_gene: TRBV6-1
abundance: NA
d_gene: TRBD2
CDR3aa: CASSDWGGNQETQYF
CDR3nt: TGTGCCAGCAGTGATTGGGGGGGAAACCAAGAGACCCAGTACTTC

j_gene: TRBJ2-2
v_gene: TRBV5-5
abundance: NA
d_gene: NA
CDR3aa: CASSLEQPPNTGELFF
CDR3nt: TGTGCCAGCAGCTTGGAACAGCCTCCGAACACCGGGGAGCTGTTTTTT

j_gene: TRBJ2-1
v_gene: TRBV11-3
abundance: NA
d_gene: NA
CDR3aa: CASSTQGPNEQFF
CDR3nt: TGTGCCAGCAGCACACAGGGCCCCAATGAGCAGTTCTTC

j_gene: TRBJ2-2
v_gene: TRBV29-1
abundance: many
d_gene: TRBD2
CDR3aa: CSVGGGTGELFF
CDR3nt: TGCAGCGTTGGGGGGGGCACCGGGGAGCTGTTTTTT

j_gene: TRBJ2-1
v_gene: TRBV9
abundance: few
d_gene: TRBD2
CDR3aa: CASSVVGGSGDEQFF
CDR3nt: TGTGCCAGCAGCGTAGTGGGCGGGAGTGGCGATGAGCAGTTCTTC

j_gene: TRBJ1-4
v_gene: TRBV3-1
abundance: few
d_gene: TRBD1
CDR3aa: CASSRTTGGGTNEKLFF
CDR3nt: TGTGCCAGCAGCCGCACGACAGGGGGCGGAACTAATGAAAAACTGTTTTTT

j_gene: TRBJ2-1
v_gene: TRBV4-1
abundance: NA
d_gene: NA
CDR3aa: CASSQKWGSLEEQFF
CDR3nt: TGCGCCAGCAGCCAAAAGTGGGGCAGCCTCGAGGAGCAGTTCTTC

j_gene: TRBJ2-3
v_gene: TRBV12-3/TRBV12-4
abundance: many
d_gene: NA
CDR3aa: CASSLKSTDTQYF
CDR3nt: TGTGCCAGCAGTTTAAAAAGCACAGATACGCAGTATTTT

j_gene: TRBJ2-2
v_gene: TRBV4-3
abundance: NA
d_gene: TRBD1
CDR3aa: CASSQGQGHGGELFF
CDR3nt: TGCGCCAGCAGCCAAGGACAGGGTCATGGCGGGGAGCTGTTTTTT

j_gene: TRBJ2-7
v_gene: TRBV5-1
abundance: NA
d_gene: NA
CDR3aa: CASRVSTSPRNAQYF
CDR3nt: TGCGCCAGCAGGGTGTCGACATCGCCTAGGAATGCGCAGTACTTC

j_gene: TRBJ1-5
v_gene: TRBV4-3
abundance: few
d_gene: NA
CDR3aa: CASSQDRGNSNQPQHF
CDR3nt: TGCGCCAGCAGCCAAGATCGGGGAAATAGCAATCAGCCCCAGCATTTT

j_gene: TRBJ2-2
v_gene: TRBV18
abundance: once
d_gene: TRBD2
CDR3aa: CASSRGTNPNTGELFF
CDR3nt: TGTGCCAGCTCACGGGGGACTAACCCGAACACCGGGGAGCTGTTTTTT

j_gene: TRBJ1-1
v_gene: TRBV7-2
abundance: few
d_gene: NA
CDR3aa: CASSQNQEWRAFF
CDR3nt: TGTGCCAGCAGTCAGAACCAGGAATGGAGAGCTTTCTTT

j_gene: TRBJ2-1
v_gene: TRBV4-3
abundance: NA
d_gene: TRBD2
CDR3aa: CASSQDPPSGRPNEQFF
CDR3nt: TGCGCCAGCAGCCAAGATCCTCCTAGCGGGAGGCCCAATGAGCAGTTCTTC

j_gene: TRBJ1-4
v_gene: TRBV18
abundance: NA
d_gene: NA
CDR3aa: CASSLGLVRGDEKLFF
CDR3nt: TGTGCCAGCTCCCTGGGCCTCGTCAGGGGAGACGAAAAACTGTTTTTT

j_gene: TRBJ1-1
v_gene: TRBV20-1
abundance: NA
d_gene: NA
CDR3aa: CSAQTRAATEAFF
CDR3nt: TGCAGTGCGCAGACTCGGGCGGCGACTGAAGCTTTCTTT

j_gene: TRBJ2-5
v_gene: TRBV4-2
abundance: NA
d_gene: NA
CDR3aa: CASSQGTGQIQETQYF
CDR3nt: TGTGCCAGCAGCCAAGGGACCGGACAGATCCAAGAGACCCAGTACTTC

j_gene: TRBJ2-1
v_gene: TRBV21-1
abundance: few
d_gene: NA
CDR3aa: CASSRDARGERERNEQFF
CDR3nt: TGTGCCAGCAGCCGAGACGCTCGGGGGGAGCGGGAGCGGAATGAGCAGTTCTTC

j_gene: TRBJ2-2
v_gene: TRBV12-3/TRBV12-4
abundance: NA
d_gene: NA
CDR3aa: CASSPPFGTQNTGELFF
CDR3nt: TGTGCCAGCAGCCCCCCTTTTGGGACTCAGAACACCGGGGAGCTGTTTTTT

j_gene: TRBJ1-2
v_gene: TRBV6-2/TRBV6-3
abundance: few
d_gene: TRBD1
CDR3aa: CASRAPDRVGGYTF
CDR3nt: TGTGCCAGCAGGGCACCGGACAGGGTAGGCGGCTACACCTTC

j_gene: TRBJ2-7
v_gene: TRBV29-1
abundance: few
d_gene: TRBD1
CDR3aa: CSDSTDRVYEQYF
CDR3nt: TGCAGCGATTCTACCGACAGGGTCTACGAGCAGTACTTC

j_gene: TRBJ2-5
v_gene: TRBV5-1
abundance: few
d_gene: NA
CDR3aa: CASSLGDSWETQYF
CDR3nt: TGCGCCAGCAGCTTGGGTGATAGCTGGGAGACCCAGTACTTC

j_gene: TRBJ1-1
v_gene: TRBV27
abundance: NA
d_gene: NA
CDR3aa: CASSFTSTEAFF
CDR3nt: TGTGCCAGCAGTTTTACCTCCACTGAAGCTTTCTTT

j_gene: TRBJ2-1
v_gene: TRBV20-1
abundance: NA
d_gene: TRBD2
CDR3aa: CSAGTSGGATYNEQFF
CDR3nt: TGCAGTGCAGGGACTAGCGGGGGGGCCACTTACAATGAGCAGTTCTTC

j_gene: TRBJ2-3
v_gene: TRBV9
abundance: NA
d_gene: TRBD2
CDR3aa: CASSPSAGGPSGDTQYF
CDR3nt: TGTGCCAGCAGCCCCTCGGCGGGGGGCCCATCGGGAGATACGCAGTATTTT

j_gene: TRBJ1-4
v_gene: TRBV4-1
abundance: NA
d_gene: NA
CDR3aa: CASSQGYLDTEKLFF
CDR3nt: TGCGCCAGCAGCCAAGGATATTTGGACACTGAAAAACTGTTTTTT

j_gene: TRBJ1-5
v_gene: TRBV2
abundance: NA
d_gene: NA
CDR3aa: CASSDLRQDNQPQHF
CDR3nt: TGTGCCAGCAGTGACCTGCGACAGGACAATCAGCCCCAGCATTTT

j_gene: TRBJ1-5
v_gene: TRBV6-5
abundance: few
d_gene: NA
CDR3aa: CASSPAGVWSNQPQHF
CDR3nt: TGTGCCAGCAGCCCTGCGGGGGTATGGAGCAATCAGCCCCAGCATTTT